One sample yielded the 27 T cell receptor beta chains listed below, sequenced in a study of shared clonotypes between healthy human individuals. Profiled with immunoSEQ multiplex PCR; TCRdb holds only in-frame clones, not every one. The data contain about half a million clones, around 80% of them seen just once; the ten biggest clones take up more than 10%. Specimen: PBMCs. The receptor source for this set is a middle-aged woman in good health. Some clones in this sample may be carry-over from other donors' samples.

The CDR3 here is CASSLGPATLEAFF. CDR3 DNA sequence: TGTGCCAGCAGTTTGGGCCCAGCGACACTTGAAGCTTTCTTT. The chain links TRBV28 to TRBJ1-1; D is ambiguous. CDR3 length: 14 amino acids. Germline V gives CDR1 MDHEN, CDR2 SYDVKM. The V gene lost 3 bases and the J gene lost 7 bases, with 15 bases spanning the gap. Using reference TRBV28 and TRBJ1-1 for the parts outside the CDR3, the full variable domain is DVKVTQSSRYLVKRTGEKVFLECVQDMDHENMFWYRQDPGLGLRLIYFSYDVKMKEKGDIPEGYSVSREKKERFSLILESASTNQTSMYLCASSLGPATLEAFFGQGTRLTVV.

The chain couples TRBV5-4 to TRBJ2-3, with 12 bases that match TRBD1. The J segment lost 5 bases and the V segment lost 0 bases, leaving 4 bases of the junction unmatched. The CDR3 runs to 16 residues. Germline assignment: CDR1 SGHNT and CDR2 YYREEE (reference sequence). The CDR3 sequence is CASSLGGQGAVDTQYF. As DNA, the CDR3 is TGTGCCAGCAGCTTGGGGGGACAGGGGGCCGTAGATACGCAGTATTTT.

The rearrangement joins TRBV7-8 to TRBJ2-1; TRBD2 agrees at 11 bases. V trimming: 5 bases; J trimming: 4 bases; junction bases outside the gene matches: 10. From germline, CDR1 is SGHVS and CDR2 FQNEAQ. This CDR3 has 17 amino acids. The CDR3, as DNA: TGTGCCAGCAGCACCCGACTAGCGGGGCACCTTTACAATGAGCAGTTCTTC. The encoded protein is CASSTRLAGHLYNEQFF.

This clone turned up a few times. The V call is TRBV2, the J call TRBJ2-5; TRBD1 is a possible D gene (8 bases). This CDR3 spans 13 amino acids. The ends were cut back, 8 bases at V and 5 bases at J, with 15 bases in the middle. The germline V gene encodes CDR1 SNHLY and CDR2 FYNNEI. The CDR3 loop is CASQDREGETQYF. The DNA of the CDR3 is TGTGCCAGCCAGGACAGGGAGGGGGAGACCCAGTACTTC.

In regard to this clone: The junction departs from germline at one end; a sequencing error may be responsible. The chain combines TRBV15 with TRBJ2-5; D is ambiguous. The CDR3 extends over 13 amino acids. Germline values: CDR1 LNHNV, CDR2 YYDKDF (reference sequence). The CDR3 DNA sequence: TGTGCCACCACCAGAGATAGCTCAGAGACCCAGTACTTC. Translated, it gives CATTRDSSETQYF.

The chain links TRBV7-2 to TRBJ1-1; no clear D gene. The CDR3 runs to 13 residues. Trimming left V 5 bases short and J 5 bases short, with 12 bases between. Germline assignment: CDR1 SGHTA and CDR2 FQGNSA. The CDR3 nucleotides are TGTGCCAGCAGCCCTAGACTAGGGACTGAAGCTTTCTTT. Its protein product is CASSPRLGTEAFF. The full variable domain, in which reference TRBV7-2 and TRBJ1-1 provide the parts outside the CDR3, is GAGVSQSPSNKVTEKGKDVELRCDPISGHTALYWYRQSLGQGLEFLIYFQGNSAPDKSGLPSDRFSAERTGGSVSTLTIQRTQQEDSAVYLCASSPRLGTEAFFGQGTRLTVV.

The chain couples TRBV5-4 to TRBJ2-7; D remains ambiguous. Germline V gene data show CDR1 as SGHNT and CDR2 as YYREEE (reference sequence). The V gene lost 3 bases and the J gene lost 5 bases, with 6 bases spanning the gap. CDR3 length: 11 residues. This chain's CDR3 is CASSSADEQYF. The CDR3 DNA follows: TGTGCCAGCAGCTCGGCGGACGAGCAGTACTTC.

This sequence joins TRBV7-3 and TRBJ2-3; the D is unclear. The CDR3 length is 15 residues. Germline V CDR1 and CDR2: SGHTA, FQGTGA. The ends were cut back, 1 base at V and 1 base at J, with 9 bases in the middle. CDR3: CASSLRGRGTDTQYF. For the CDR3, the DNA is TGTGCCAGCAGCTTAAGAGGTCGGGGCACAGATACGCAGTATTTT.

This clone appeared once. The CDR3 loop is CASSDPSTDTQYF. CDR3 DNA sequence: TGTGCCAGCAGCGACCCTAGCACAGATACGCAGTATTTT. The V call is TRBV7-2, the J call TRBJ2-3, with D uncertain. The CDR3 sequence is 13 residues long. V dropped 5 bases and J dropped 0 bases, with 6 bases sitting between them. The germline V gene has CDR1 SGHTA and CDR2 FQGNSA.

The chain joins TRBV6-5 to TRBJ2-7; a possible D gene is TRBD1 (5 bases). Trimming left V 8 bases short and J 0 bases short, with 14 bases between. CDR3 size: 14 residues. The germline CDR1 and CDR2 sequences are MNHEY and SVGAGI. Written as DNA, the CDR3 is TGTGCCAGCGCACGGCAGGGAAGCTCCTACGAGCAGTACTTC. This codes for CASARQGSSYEQYF.

The V and J genes are TRBV4-2 and TRBJ2-7; D may be TRBD1 (5 bases). The CDR3 consists of 13 residues. V was shortened by 4 bases and J by 2 bases, with 9 bases between the two germline ends. Germline values: CDR1 LGHNA, CDR2 YNFKEQ. In DNA, the CDR3 is TGTGCCAGCAGCCCTGACAGTGCCTACGAGCAGTACTTC. As protein: CASSPDSAYEQYF.

The CDR3 sequence: CASRLTGGTYEQYF. The CDR3 DNA follows: TGTGCCAGCAGATTGACAGGGGGAACCTACGAGCAGTACTTC. The gene calls are TRBV27 and TRBJ2-5; 9 nucleotides line up with TRBD1. TRBJ2-7 explains the end of the DNA better; the J call may be wrong. Germline lookup yields CDR1 MNHEY and CDR2 SMNVEV (reference sequence). The CDR3 is 14 residues long.

The chain combines TRBV5-1 with TRBJ2-6; possible D gene TRBD2, 5 bases. Germline CDR1 SGHRS, CDR2 YFSETQ. Trimming cost V 2 bases and J 0 bases, with 9 bases left between them. The CDR3 runs to 16 residues. DNA of the CDR3: TGCGCCAGCAGCTTCGGAGGCAGCTCTGGGGCCAACGTCCTGACTTTC. This translates into CASSFGGSSGANVLTF. The full variable domain, with the rest looked up from reference TRBV5-1 and TRBJ2-6, is KAGVTQTPRYLIKTRGQQVTLSCSPISGHRSVSWYQQTPGQGLQFLFEYFSETQRNKGNFPGRFSGRQFSNSRSEMNVSTLELGDSALYLCASSFGGSSGANVLTFGAGSRLTVL.

J is TRBJ2-4 and V is TRBV7-8; D not certain. The ends were cut back, 5 bases at V and 9 bases at J, with 11 bases in the middle. Germline assignment: CDR1 SGHVS and CDR2 FQNEAQ. This CDR3 is 12 amino acids long. The chain's CDR3 is CASSLIPGIQYF. The CDR3, as DNA: TGTGCCAGCAGCCTGATTCCCGGCATTCAGTACTTC.

As regards this clone: A far larger clone is a single base away, which makes a read error likely. At the DNA level, this CDR3 is encoded by other sequences in the same sample as well. The genes are TRBV5-8 and TRBJ2-5, with D possibly TRBD1 on 6 matching bases. Judging by the DNA end, TRBJ2-7 fits better; the J call may be wrong. This CDR3 is built from 13 residues. Germline V gives CDR1 SGHTS, CDR2 YDEGEE. The CDR3 region is CASSLQGSYEQYF. CDR3 coding DNA: TGTGCCAGCAGCTTACAGGGCTCCTACGAGCAGTACTTC.

V is TRBV27 and J is TRBJ2-1; 7 nucleotides align to TRBD2. Per germline, CDR1 MNHEY and CDR2 SMNVEV (reference sequence). The V segment lost 6 bases and the J segment 8 bases; nucleotides outside the gene matches: 13. This CDR3 has 15 residues. The CDR3 spells CASSSLARDGDEQFF. The CDR3, as DNA: TGTGCCAGCAGCTCACTAGCGAGGGACGGCGATGAGCAGTTCTTC.

This rearrangement joins TRBV30 to TRBJ2-2; 7 bases are a match to TRBD1. CDR1 GTSNPN and CDR2 SVGIG come from the germline V gene (reference sequence). This CDR3 comprises 14 residues. The V segment lost 5 bases and the J segment 6 bases; nucleotides outside the gene matches: 9. In DNA, the CDR3 is TGTGCCTGGGGGGTGACAGGGATACCCGGGGAGCTGTTTTTT. This sequence encodes CAWGVTGIPGELFF.

The J gene is TRBJ1-5, the V gene TRBV19; no clear D gene. The CDR3 length is 14 residues. Germline CDR1 reads LNHDA; CDR2 reads SQIVND (reference sequence). V was cut by 6 bases and J by 3 bases, with 12 bases left in between. The CDR3 region is CASRWEDHNQPQHF. The CDR3, as DNA: TGTGCCAGTAGGTGGGAAGACCACAATCAGCCCCAGCATTTT.

The gene calls are TRBV2 and TRBJ1-5; 7 bases agree with TRBD1. The CDR3 loop spans 14 amino acids. The V gene end was trimmed by 4 bases and the J gene end by 4 bases; junction bases not matched to a gene: 4. Germline CDR1 reads SNHLY; CDR2 reads FYNNEI. This chain's CDR3 is CASSGQGRNQPQHF. In DNA, the CDR3 is TGTGCCAGCAGTGGACAGGGTCGTAATCAGCCCCAGCATTTT.

The CDR3 DNA is TGTGCCAGCAGCTTAGATCAAGCGGCGGGAGGGGTATACGAGCAGTACTTC. It specifies CASSLDQAAGGVYEQYF. The chain carries TRBV11-2 and TRBJ2-5; the match to TRBD2 covers 9 bases. The last part of the DNA fits TRBJ2-7 better; the J call may be wrong. The germline V gene has CDR1 SGHAT and CDR2 FQNNGV. The CDR3 is 17 amino acids.

The chain is built from TRBV7-8 and TRBJ2-6; possibly TRBD1 for D (6 bases). The CDR3 covers 15 residues. Germline loops: CDR1 SGHVS, CDR2 FQNEAQ. V lost 8 bases and J lost 0, with 11 bases in between. CDR3 coding DNA: TGTGCCAGCTCCGGACAGTTCTCTGGGGCCAACGTCCTGACTTTC. Translation gives CASSGQFSGANVLTF.

This clone was picked up a small number of times. The chain couples TRBV18 to TRBJ1-2; TRBD1 matches at 7 bases. V lost 3 bases to trimming and J lost 2 bases; unmatched junction nucleotides: 9. Germline V CDR1 and CDR2: KGHSH, LQKENI. This CDR3 is built from 16 residues. The chain's CDR3 is CASSPASADRNYGYTF. CDR3 DNA: TGTGCCAGCTCACCTGCCTCTGCGGACAGGAACTATGGCTACACCTTC.

The chain combines TRBV6-4 with TRBJ2-6; a weak D match, TRBD2 (6 bases). The CDR3 runs 16 residues. Between the trimmed V and J ends, which lost 5 bases and 2 bases, there was a span of 13 bases. CDR1 and CDR2 from the germline V gene are MRHNA and SNTAGT. For the CDR3, the DNA is TGTGCCAGCAGTCCGTCAGGAGGGGCTGGGGCCAACGTCCTGACTTTC. This codes for CASSPSGGAGANVLTF.

This clone was recorded a few times. The CDR3, as DNA: TGTGCCAGCAGTCCCTGGGGGTACGAGCAGTACTTC. Its protein is CASSPWGYEQYF. The chain carries TRBV28 and TRBJ2-5; the D gene could be TRBD1 or TRBD2 (5 bases each). The J call is uncertain, as TRBJ2-7 better fits the DNA end. The CDR3 totals 12 residues. CDR1 is MDHEN and CDR2 is SYDVKM in the germline V gene.

This clone was counted a few times. This sequence joins TRBV27 and TRBJ2-7, with D tentatively TRBD1 (5 bases). Trimming stripped 3 bases from V and 2 bases from J, with 14 bases between. This CDR3 contains 15 residues. CDR1 is MNHEY, CDR2 SMNVEV, per germline (reference sequence). CDR3 nucleotide sequence: TGTGCCAGCAGTTTTAGGGGCAGCACGGCCTACGAGCAGTACTTC. Translation gives CASSFRGSTAYEQYF.

This chain connects TRBV29-1 to TRBJ1-3; no clear D. V was cut by 5 bases and J by 4 bases, with 9 bases left in between. The CDR3 sequence is 12 residues long. CDR1 is SQVTM and CDR2 is ANQGSEA in the germline V gene. The CDR3 here is CSVQVGGNTIYF. In DNA, the CDR3 is TGCAGCGTTCAGGTGGGAGGAAACACCATATATTTT. Drawing the rest from reference TRBV29-1 and TRBJ1-3, the complete variable domain is SAVISQKPSRDICQRGTSLTIQCQVDSQVTMMFWYRQQPGQSLTLIATANQGSEATYESGFVIDKFPISRPNLTFSTLTVSNMSPEDSSIYLCSVQVGGNTIYFGEGSWLTVV.

The V gene is TRBV27, the J gene TRBJ2-1, with a weak D call TRBD2 (5 bases). The CDR3 spans 16 residues. CDR1 is MNHEY, CDR2 SMNVEV, per germline (reference sequence). V was cut by 5 bases and J by 0 bases, with 14 bases left in between. CDR3 nucleotides: TGTGCCAGCAGTCCTCCTGGGAGCTTCTCCTACAATGAGCAGTTCTTC. Translated, it gives CASSPPGSFSYNEQFF.